This note documents a single T cell receptor beta chain sequence. Its antigen remains undetermined. No quality values exist for individual bases; no much larger clone is one base distant. This specimen belongs to a study of blood T cell repertoires in COVID-19 (TCRdb year 2020). Study-wide context: Collaborator samples came from the United States, Italy and Spain and covered acute and convalescent phases of COVID-19. Subjects who had been exposed to COVID-19, were actively infected with it, or had recovered from it provided the deeply sampled blood TCRbeta repertoires that made up the dataset. The repertoires were released in a freely available public database intended as a resource for research on the immune response to SARS-CoV-2. Samples were obtained from the ongoing ImmuneRACE study (first 160 participants) and from 1,254 subjects provided by 6 global collaborators. The prospective study material was composed of cDNA or gDNA derived from T cells, B-cell-depleted T cells, or PBMCs. Sample metadata almost always included a de-identified subject ID, COVID-19 status, age in years and sex. HLA class I and class II types, where available, came from metadata supplied by the sample provider rather than from assay-based typing.

Broader findings and caveats from the paper: The quantity of clinical and demographic metadata differed by source and by participant and was supplied without curation.

Whole blood was collected in K2EDTA tubes by collaborating institutions according to the institutions' own protocols. For TCRbeta analysis, collaborators shipped samples as frozen whole blood, isolated PBMCs, or DNA extracted from either of those sample types. The immunoSEQ Assay, a bias-controlled multiplex PCR, was used to amplify TCRbeta CDR3 regions from genomic DNA. Concerning the study's data processing: The number of nucleated cells in each sample was estimated from the amplification of reference gene primers within the assay. Sequence reads were collapsed and filtered to measure the absolute abundance of every unique TCRbeta CDR3 rearrangement. For each sample, productive Simpson clonality was calculated as the square root of Simpson's diversity index over productive rearrangements. TCRdb took this table from immuneACCESS and kept in-frame rearrangements with V and J called. Such tables lack part of the clones; where checked against another copy, unresolved V genes explain under half of the gap, and the rest is unexplained. For V, J and clone size, that table is used; D and trimming come from the DNA. Within this sample are roughly 200,000 clones, with around 83% of them counted one time only. Of the sample, 8.6% is held by the ten largest clones.

The sequence derives from a man aged 35-49 years with active or convalescent COVID-19. The sequenced material came from peripheral blood.

The DNA reads as follows: TGTGCCAGTTCGGGGGGGCGAATAGGGAATCAAGAGACCCAGTACTTC. Translated, it reads CASSGGRIGNQETQYF. The receptor chain draws on TRBV19 and TRBJ2-5; TRBD2 matches 8 bases in the middle. Germline trimming: 8 bases from V, 2 bases from J; junction bases outside gene matches: 13. The germline V gene encodes CDR1 LNHDA and CDR2 SQIVND (reference sequence). From the cysteine through the phenylalanine, the CDR3 covers 16 amino acids. Solely the CDR3 DNA is kept, with 48 bases framed from the first base.